The entry below describes one T cell receptor (beta chain). The antigen remains unidentified. The sample is drawn from a study of OX40 agonist ivuxolimab in advanced cancers. Study overall: The dose-escalation cohort was approximately 85% male, with a mean age of about 58 years, ranging about 23 to 79.

Measured with immunoSEQ multiplex PCR; TCRdb has only the in-frame clones, and not every one. The top ten clones hold around 33% of a sample with some 42,000 clones, more than 75% of them seen once. Points from the study as a whole: No antigen was identified for the clonally expanded peripheral T cells.

This clonotype originated in an adult with an advanced solid tumor such as melanoma, head and neck, liver or kidney cancer. This specimen was CD4+ or CD8+ T cells sorted from blood, taken in a trial of the OX40 agonist ivuxolimab.

The CDR3 loop reads CASSQPTGYGNQPQHF. DNA for the CDR3: TGTGCCAGTAGTCAGCCGACAGGGTATGGAAATCAGCCCCAGCATTTT. This sequence joins TRBV19 and TRBJ1-5, with 7 bases that match TRBD1. CDR1 is LNHDA, CDR2 SQIVND, per germline (reference sequence). After removal of 5 bases from V and 4 bases from J, the junction contained 11 bases not matched to a gene. The CDR3 consists of 16 residues.